The rows below give T cell receptor beta chains drawn from one sample of a study of PD-1 blockade in classical Hodgkin lymphoma. TCRdb's table, derived via immunoSEQ multiplex PCR, lists solely in-frame clones and lacks some. The data show roughly 38,000 clones, with 70% to 90% seen just once and about 5.5% held by the top ten. The sample was peripheral blood mononuclear cells (PBMCs), taken before the second cycle of nivolumab. These receptors all come from a human donor with classical Hodgkin lymphoma. Both conserved end residues are part of each CDR3. The order of the fields is clone size, CDR3 length, V gene, D gene, J gene, CDR3 protein, CDR3 DNA. A D gene is named only where the DNA matches it firmly. Rows may omit the clone size; those that give it use once, few, many or a size class.

-	13	TRBV18	-	TRBJ2-3	CASSPDSTDTQYF	TGTGCCAGCTCACCGGACAGCACAGATACGCAGTATTTT
-	14	TRBV15	-	TRBJ1-2	CATSRDSGWKGYTF	TGTGCCACCAGCAGAGATAGTGGATGGAAGGGCTACACCTTC
-	16	TRBV4-3	TRBD2	TRBJ2-3	CASSLSGGQSTDTQYF	TGCGCCAGCAGCCTTAGCGGGGGGCAGAGCACAGATACGCAGTATTTT
-	13	TRBV7-2	-	TRBJ1-2	CASSSTNQGGYTF	TGTGCCAGCAGCTCTACTAATCAGGGCGGCTACACCTTC
-	14	TRBV5-4	-	TRBJ2-5	CASSLGGLLETQYF	TGTGCCAGCAGCTTAGGCGGTTTGTTAGAGACCCAGTACTTC
few	14	TRBV13	TRBD1	TRBJ1-1	CASSFVPGGTEAFF	TGTGCCAGCAGCTTCGTTCCAGGGGGCACTGAAGCTTTCTTT
-	15	TRBV7-2	-	TRBJ2-7	CASSLGPGLTYEQYF	TGTGCCAGCAGCTTAGGACCGGGCCTTACCTACGAGCAGTACTTC
-	17	TRBV29-1	-	TRBJ2-3	CSVDRAVGGNRLDTQYF	TGCAGCGTTGACCGGGCAGTCGGCGGGAATCGGTTGGATACGCAGTATTTT
-	16	TRBV7-9	-	TRBJ1-6	CASSTGHGLDNSPLHF	TGTGCCAGCAGCACAGGTCACGGGTTAGATAATTCACCCCTCCACTTT
-	14	TRBV9	-	TRBJ1-4	CASSVGGVNEKLFF	TGTGCCAGCAGCGTAGGAGGGGTTAATGAAAAACTGTTTTTT
-	13	TRBV7-9	-	TRBJ2-7	CASSLMGSNEQYF	TGTGCCAGCAGCTTAATGGGGTCGAACGAGCAGTACTTC
-	12	TRBV7-6	-	TRBJ1-4	CASSGRSEKLFF	TGTGCCAGCTCCGGGCGGTCTGAAAAACTGTTTTTT
-	13	TRBV11-2	-	TRBJ2-7	CASSLVRVHEQYF	TGTGCCAGCAGCTTAGTTCGCGTACACGAGCAGTACTTC
few	17	TRBV5-1	TRBD2	TRBJ2-1	CASSLEVAGRLRNEQFF	TGCGCCAGCAGCTTGGAAGTAGCGGGACGCTTACGGAATGAGCAGTTCTTC
-	13	TRBV4-1	-	TRBJ1-2	CASSQGTNYGYTF	TGCGCCAGCAGCCAAGGGACGAACTATGGCTACACCTTC
-	15	TRBV5-4	TRBD2	TRBJ2-2	CASSFAGGPTGELFF	TGTGCCAGCAGCTTCGCGGGAGGGCCCACCGGGGAGCTGTTTTTT
-	13	TRBV27	-	TRBJ2-1	CASGETRGGEQFF	TGTGCCAGCGGAGAAACCAGGGGCGGTGAGCAGTTCTTC
-	13	TRBV7-9	-	TRBJ2-7	CASSFGTHDEQYF	TGTGCCAGCAGCTTCGGGACACATGACGAGCAGTACTTC
-	16	TRBV15	-	TRBJ2-1	CATSRVHGGPVHEQFF	TGTGCCACCAGCAGAGTCCACGGGGGGCCGGTTCATGAGCAGTTCTTC
-	16	TRBV5-1	TRBD1	TRBJ1-5	CASSRVQGLLFQPQHF	TGCGCCAGCAGCAGAGTACAGGGGTTATTATTTCAGCCCCAGCATTTT
few	17	TRBV18	-	TRBJ2-3	CASSPPLSAPGGDTQYF	TGTGCCAGCTCACCACCCCTATCCGCACCCGGTGGAGATACGCAGTATTTT
-	13	TRBV5-3	-	TRBJ2-6	CASSISEANVLTF	TGTGCCAGCAGCATCTCGGAAGCCAACGTCCTGACTTTC
-	16	TRBV19	TRBD2	TRBJ2-5	CASSMWASGAGETQYF	TGTGCCAGTAGTATGTGGGCTAGCGGGGCGGGAGAGACCCAGTACTTC
-	14	TRBV6-5	-	TRBJ1-5	CASRSGARGQPQHF	TGTGCCAGCAGGTCAGGGGCGCGAGGACAGCCCCAGCATTTT
-	15	TRBV21-1	-	TRBJ1-2	CASSAPGQGDYGYTF	TGTGCCAGCAGCGCGCCGGGACAGGGGGACTATGGCTACACCTTC
-	16	TRBV9	TRBD2	TRBJ2-7	CASSVEGSGGIYEQYF	TGTGCCAGCAGCGTAGAGGGTAGCGGGGGGATCTACGAGCAGTACTTC
few	14	TRBV7-8	-	TRBJ1-5	CASSLGPGDQPQHF	TGTGCCAGCAGCTTGGGGCCAGGGGATCAGCCCCAGCATTTT
-	15	TRBV4-3	-	TRBJ2-1	CASSQEVRPYNEQFF	TGCGCCAGCAGCCAAGAGGTGAGACCCTACAATGAGCAGTTCTTC
-	14	TRBV27	-	TRBJ1-1	CASSPTALNTEAFF	TGTGCCAGCAGTCCGACAGCCCTGAACACTGAAGCTTTCTTT
-	15	TRBV28	-	TRBJ2-6	CASSLWNSGANVLTF	TGTGCCAGCAGTCTATGGAACTCTGGGGCCAACGTCCTGACTTTC
-	15	TRBV6-5	-	TRBJ2-7	CASSYSLGLGYEQYF	TGTGCCAGCAGTTACTCCTTAGGACTGGGATACGAGCAGTACTTC
few	14	TRBV28	TRBD2	TRBJ2-7	CASSRTSGTYEQYF	TGTGCCAGCAGTCGGACTAGCGGGACCTACGAGCAGTACTTC